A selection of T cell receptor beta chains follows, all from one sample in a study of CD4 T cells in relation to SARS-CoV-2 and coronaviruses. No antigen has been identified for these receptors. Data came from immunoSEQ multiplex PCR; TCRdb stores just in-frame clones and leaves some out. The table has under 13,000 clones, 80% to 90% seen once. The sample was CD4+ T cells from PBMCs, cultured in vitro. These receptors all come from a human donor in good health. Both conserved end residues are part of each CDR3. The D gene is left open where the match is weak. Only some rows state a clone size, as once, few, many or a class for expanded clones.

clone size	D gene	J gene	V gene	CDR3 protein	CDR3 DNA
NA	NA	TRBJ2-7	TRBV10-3	CAIMPGQSYEQYF	TGTGCCATCATGCCAGGGCAGTCCTACGAGCAGTACTTC
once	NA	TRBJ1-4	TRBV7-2	CASSPQTNEKLFF	TGTGCCAGCAGCCCCCAAACTAATGAAAAACTGTTTTTT
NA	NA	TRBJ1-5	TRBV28	CASSSVRVSDNQPQHF	TGTGCCAGCAGTTCGGTCAGGGTGTCGGACAATCAGCCCCAGCATTTT
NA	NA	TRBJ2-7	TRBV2	CASSEYPPSRLSSYEQYF	TGTGCCAGCAGTGAATATCCCCCGTCCAGGTTGAGCTCCTACGAGCAGTACTTC
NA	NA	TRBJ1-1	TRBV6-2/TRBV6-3	CASSAGTGGNTEAFF	TGTGCCAGCAGTGCCGGGACTGGAGGGAACACTGAAGCTTTCTTT
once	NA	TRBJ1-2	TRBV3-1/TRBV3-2	CASSRLAQENYGYTF	TGTGCCAGCAGCCGACTCGCCCAGGAGAACTATGGCTACACCTTC
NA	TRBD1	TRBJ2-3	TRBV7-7	CASSLGTGLGVSTDTQYF	TGTGCTAGCAGCTTAGGGACAGGCTTGGGCGTTAGCACAGATACGCAGTATTTT
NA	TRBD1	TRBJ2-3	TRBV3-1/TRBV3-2	CASSHPTGRSFTDTQYF	TGTGCCAGCAGCCACCCGACAGGGCGCTCCTTCACGGATACGCAGTATTTT
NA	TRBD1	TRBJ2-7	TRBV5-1	CASSLQGMGSYEQYF	TGCGCCAGCAGCTTACAGGGGATGGGTTCCTACGAGCAGTACTTC
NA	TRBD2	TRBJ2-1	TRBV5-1	CASSFDGRANNEQFF	TGCGCCAGCAGCTTCGACGGGAGGGCCAACAATGAGCAGTTCTTC
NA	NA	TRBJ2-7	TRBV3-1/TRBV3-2	CASSYSYEQYF	TGTGCCAGCAGCTACTCCTACGAGCAGTACTTC
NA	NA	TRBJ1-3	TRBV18	CASSPWESPTGNTIYF	TGTGCCAGCTCACCCTGGGAGTCGCCGACGGGAAACACCATATATTTT
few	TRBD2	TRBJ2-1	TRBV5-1	CASSSSSGGYNEQFF	TGCGCCAGCAGCTCGTCTAGCGGGGGCTACAATGAGCAGTTCTTC
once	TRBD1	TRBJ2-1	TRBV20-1	CSASEPGQDSRGQFF	TGCAGTGCTAGTGAACCGGGACAGGACTCCCGGGGGCAGTTCTTC
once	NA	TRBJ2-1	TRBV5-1	CASSLIGDSYNEQFF	TGCGCCAGCAGCTTGATCGGCGACAGTTACAATGAGCAGTTCTTC
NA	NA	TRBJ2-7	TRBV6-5	CASSYSFGREQYF	TGTGCCAGCAGTTACTCGTTTGGGCGCGAGCAGTACTTC
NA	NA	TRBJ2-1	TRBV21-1	CASRNKKWSGGYSYNEQFF	TGTGCCAGCAGAAACAAAAAGTGGTCGGGGGGTTACTCCTACAATGAGCAGTTCTTC
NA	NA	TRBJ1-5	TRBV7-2	CASSLGGVGGIGQPQHF	TGTGCCAGCAGCTTAGGGGGGGTAGGGGGAATCGGTCAGCCCCAGCATTTT
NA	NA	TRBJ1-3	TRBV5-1	CASSLTGIGNTIYF	TGCGCCAGCAGCCTGACAGGTATTGGAAACACCATATATTTT
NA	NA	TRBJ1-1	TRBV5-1	CASSLNLDRNTEAFF	TGCGCCAGCAGCTTGAACCTGGACAGGAACACTGAAGCTTTCTTT
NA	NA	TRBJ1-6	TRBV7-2	CASSRDTYNSPLHF	TGTGCCAGCAGCAGGGATACCTATAATTCACCCCTCCACTTT
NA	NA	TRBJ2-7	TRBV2	CASSEAGVGTNEQYF	TGTGCCAGCAGTGAAGCGGGTGTAGGGACCAACGAGCAGTACTTC
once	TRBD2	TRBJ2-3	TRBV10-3	CAISGTSGGVDTQYF	TGTGCCATCAGTGGGACTAGCGGGGGAGTAGATACGCAGTATTTT
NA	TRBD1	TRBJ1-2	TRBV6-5	CASRPGQTTFYGYTF	TGTGCCAGCAGACCGGGACAGACAACCTTCTATGGCTACACCTTC
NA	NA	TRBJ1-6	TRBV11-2	CASSFEEKPLHF	TGTGCCAGCAGCTTCGAGGAGAAGCCCCTCCACTTT
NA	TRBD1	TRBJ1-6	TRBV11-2	CASSLVRGGGPPLHF	TGTGCCAGCAGCTTAGTCAGAGGGGGCGGGCCACCCCTCCACTTT
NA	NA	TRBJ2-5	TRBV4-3	CASSPGLGEETQYF	TGCGCCAGCAGCCCCGGCCTAGGGGAGGAGACCCAGTACTTC